These 15 T cell receptor beta chains came from one sample sequenced in a study of T cells in pancreatic ductal adenocarcinoma. Surgery without prior neoadjuvant therapy was the treatment of the selected pancreatic ductal adenocarcinoma patients. Using immunoSEQ multiplex PCR, the repertoire was profiled, and TCRdb retains in-frame clones only, with some absent. The table includes 4,500 to 5,000 clones, roughly 84% detected once. Material: pancreatic tumor tissue. All receptors come from a human donor with pancreatic ductal adenocarcinoma. The donor label of this sample is uncertain.

The sample holds a few counts of this clone. V usage is TRBV4-3 and J usage is TRBJ2-2; D not certain. V was cut by 0 bases and J by 3 bases, with 14 bases left in between. From germline, CDR1 is LGHNA and CDR2 YSLEER. The CDR3 totals 17 residues. The CDR3, as DNA: TGCGCCAGCAGCCAAGATCGAGCAGGTGGTTACACCGGGGAGCTGTTTTTT. Translating it yields CASSQDRAGGYTGELFF.

This clone turned up a few times. The rearrangement uses TRBV6-6 and TRBJ1-5, with D hard to call. Germline V gene lookup returns CDR1 MNHNY and CDR2 SVGAGI (reference sequence). The CDR3 runs to 13 residues. The germline V and J ends were trimmed by 7 bases and 2 bases, with 9 bases remaining between them. The CDR3 reads CASTSVGNQPQHF. The DNA of the CDR3 is TGTGCCAGCACTTCAGTGGGCAATCAGCCCCAGCATTTT.

A few counts support this clone. The chain joins TRBV7-9 to TRBJ2-2; D remains unclear. The germline CDR1 and CDR2 sequences are SEHNR and FQNEAQ (reference sequence). V dropped 5 bases and J dropped 6 bases, with 10 bases sitting between them. The CDR3 length is 13 residues. CDR3 in amino acids: CASSRTPAGELFF. As DNA, the CDR3 is TGTGCCAGCAGCCGAACCCCCGCCGGGGAGCTGTTTTTT.

This chain joins TRBV7-2 and TRBJ2-7; D remains ambiguous. The germline V gene encodes CDR1 SGHTA and CDR2 FQGNSA. CDR3 length: 15 residues. V was pared by 0 bases and J by 0 bases, with 9 bases between. This chain's CDR3 is CASSLAARPSYEQYF. For the CDR3, the DNA is TGTGCCAGCAGCTTAGCAGCCCGTCCCTCCTACGAGCAGTACTTC.

This clone was detected only once. The V call is TRBV30, the J call TRBJ1-4; 8 bases agree with TRBD1. Germline CDR1 and CDR2: GTSNPN and SVGIG (reference sequence). CDR3 length: 16 amino acids. The ends lost 2 bases at V and 1 base at J; junction bases unmatched: 6. The CDR3 coding sequence is TGTGCCTGGAGTCCGGGACAGGCGAGAACTAATGAAAAACTGTTTTTT. Residues: CAWSPGQARTNEKLFF.

This clone was seen once. J is TRBJ2-3 and V is TRBV5-1; weak D call: TRBD2 (6 bases). There are 15 residues in the CDR3. Trimming cost V 1 base and J 2 bases, with 11 bases left between them. Germline values: CDR1 SGHRS, CDR2 YFSETQ. Here the CDR3 reads CASSLRGVPTDTQYF. The DNA of the CDR3 is TGCGCCAGCAGCTTGCGCGGGGTACCCACAGATACGCAGTATTTT.

The rearrangement joins TRBV5-6 to TRBJ1-4; 9 bases align to TRBD1. Trimming removed 0 bases from V and 5 bases from J; junction bases left unmatched: 11. The germline CDR1 and CDR2 sequences are SGHDT and YYEEEE. The CDR3 is 18 amino acids. CDR3 in amino acids: CASSLEGQGIRVNEKLFF. CDR3 coding DNA: TGTGCCAGCAGCTTGGAGGGACAGGGAATCCGAGTAAATGAAAAACTGTTTTTT.

This rearrangement joins TRBV15 to TRBJ1-2; TRBD1 aligns across 7 bases. The germline gives CDR1 LNHNV, CDR2 YYDKDF (reference sequence). The CDR3 runs 15 residues. V was clipped by 0 bases and J by 3 bases; unmatched bases: 4. Here the CDR3 reads CATSRDQGVYYGYTF. The CDR3 DNA reads as TGTGCCACCAGCAGAGATCAGGGGGTATACTATGGCTACACCTTC. Supplemented by reference TRBV15 and TRBJ1-2, the full variable domain reads DAMVIQNPRYQVTQFGKPVTLSCSQTLNHNVMYWYQQKSSQAPKLLFHYYDKDFNNEADTPDNFQSRRPNTSFCFLDIRSPGLGDTAMYLCATSRDQGVYYGYTFGSGTRLTVV.

The V gene is TRBV27, the J gene TRBJ2-5; a weak D match, TRBD2 (6 bases). V lost 2 bases and J lost 7, with 23 bases in between. CDR3 length: 17 amino acids. Germline V gene data show CDR1 as MNHEY and CDR2 as SMNVEV (reference sequence). The DNA for the CDR3 is TGTGCCAGCAGTTTACGGCAGGGCGGGACCCGGGCGCGGACCCAGTACTTC. Translation gives CASSLRQGGTRARTQYF.

The chain employs TRBV4-3 and TRBJ2-7; 8 nucleotides line up with TRBD1. Germline assignment: CDR1 LGHNA and CDR2 YSLEER. The CDR3 has 16 residues. The ends lost 3 bases at V and 4 bases at J; junction bases unmatched: 11. In nucleotides, the CDR3 is TGCGCCAGCAGCCAGGGAACAGGGGGGATAGGATACGAGCAGTACTTC. Translation gives CASSQGTGGIGYEQYF.

CDR3 DNA sequence: TGTGCCAGCAGTGAAGCGCTCCAGGGGGCTGAAGCTTTCTTT. It encodes CASSEALQGAEAFF. The V gene is TRBV2, the J gene TRBJ1-1, with 7 bases aligning to TRBD1. The CDR3 has 14 amino acids. Looked up from germline, CDR1 is SNHLY and CDR2 is FYNNEI. V dropped 0 bases and J dropped 6; count of bases not matched to a gene: 4.

The rearrangement links TRBV27 to TRBJ2-5, with 8 bases matching TRBD2. CDR1 and CDR2 from the germline V gene are MNHEY and SMNVEV (reference sequence). V was pared by 2 bases and J by 2 bases, with 4 bases of the junction left unmatched. This CDR3 spans 15 amino acids. Here the CDR3 reads CASSLGRGGQETQYF. The CDR3 DNA follows: TGTGCCAGCAGTTTAGGCCGGGGGGGGCAAGAGACCCAGTACTTC.

This clone turned up a few times. V gene TRBV13 combines with J gene TRBJ2-1, with D possibly TRBD1 on 5 matching bases. The V gene lost 5 bases and the J gene lost 2 bases, with 19 bases spanning the gap. This CDR3 has 17 amino acids. Germline V gene sequence: CDR1 PRHDT, CDR2 FYEKMQ (reference sequence). The DNA of the CDR3 is TGTGCCAGCAGCCCTTTACCTCAGGGAATCCCCTACAATGAGCAGTTCTTC. Translated, it gives CASSPLPQGIPYNEQFF.

The chain recombines TRBV27 with TRBJ1-2, with D unclear. CDR1 and CDR2 from the germline V gene are MNHEY and SMNVEV (reference sequence). The V end lost 6 bases, the J end lost 0 bases, and 11 bases lay between the germline ends. The CDR3 totals 14 residues. In DNA form, the CDR3 reads TGTGCCAGCAGGCGCCGGGGTCCTAACTATGGCTACACCTTC. As protein: CASRRRGPNYGYTF.

The chain links TRBV7-6 to TRBJ2-7, with a weak D call TRBD1 (6 bases). The CDR3 has 16 residues. Germline CDR1 reads SGHVS; CDR2 reads FNYEAQ. V was pared by 5 bases and J by 4 bases, with 21 bases between. CDR3 DNA: TGTGCCAGCAGCCTCTCCGGGGCAGGGGTTGGATACGAGCAGTACTTC. Amino acids: CASSLSGAGVGYEQYF.